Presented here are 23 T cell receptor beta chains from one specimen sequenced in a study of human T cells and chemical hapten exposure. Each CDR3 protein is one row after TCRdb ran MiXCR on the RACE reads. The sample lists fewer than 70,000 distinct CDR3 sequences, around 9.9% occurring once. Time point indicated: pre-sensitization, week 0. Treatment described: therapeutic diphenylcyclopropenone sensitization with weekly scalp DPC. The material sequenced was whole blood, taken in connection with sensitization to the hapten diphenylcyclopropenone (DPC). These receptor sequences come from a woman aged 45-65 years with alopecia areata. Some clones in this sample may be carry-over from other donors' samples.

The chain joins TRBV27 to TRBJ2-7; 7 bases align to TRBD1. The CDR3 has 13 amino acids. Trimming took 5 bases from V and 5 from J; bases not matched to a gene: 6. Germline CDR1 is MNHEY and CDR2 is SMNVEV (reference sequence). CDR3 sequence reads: CASSLWTGNEQYF. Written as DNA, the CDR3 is TGTGCCAGCAGTCTGTGGACAGGTAACGAGCAGTACTTC.

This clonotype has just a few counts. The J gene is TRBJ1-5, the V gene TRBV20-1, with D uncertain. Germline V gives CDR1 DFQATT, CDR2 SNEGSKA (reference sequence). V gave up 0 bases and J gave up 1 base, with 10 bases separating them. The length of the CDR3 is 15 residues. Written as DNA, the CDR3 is TGCAGTGCTAGAGAGTCGGGTCTAAGCAATCAGCCCCAGCATTTT. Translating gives CSARESGLSNQPQHF.

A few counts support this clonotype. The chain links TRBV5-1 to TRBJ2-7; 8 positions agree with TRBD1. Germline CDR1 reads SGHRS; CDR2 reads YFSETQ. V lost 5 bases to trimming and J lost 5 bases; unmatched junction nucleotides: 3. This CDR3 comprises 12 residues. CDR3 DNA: TGCGCCAGCAGTCGACAGGGGAACGAGCAGTACTTC. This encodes CASSRQGNEQYF.

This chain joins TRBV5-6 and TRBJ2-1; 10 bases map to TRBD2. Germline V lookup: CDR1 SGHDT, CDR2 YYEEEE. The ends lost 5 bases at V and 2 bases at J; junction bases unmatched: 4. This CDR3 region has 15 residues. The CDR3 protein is CASSRAGGPYNEQFF. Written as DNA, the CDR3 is TGTGCCAGCAGTAGAGCGGGAGGGCCCTACAATGAGCAGTTCTTC. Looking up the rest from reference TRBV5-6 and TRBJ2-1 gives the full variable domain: DAGVTQSPTHLIKTRGQQVTLRCSPKSGHDTVSWYQQALGQGPQFIFQYYEEEERQRGNFPDRFSGHQFPNYSSELNVNALLLGDSALYLCASSRAGGPYNEQFFGPGTRLTVL.

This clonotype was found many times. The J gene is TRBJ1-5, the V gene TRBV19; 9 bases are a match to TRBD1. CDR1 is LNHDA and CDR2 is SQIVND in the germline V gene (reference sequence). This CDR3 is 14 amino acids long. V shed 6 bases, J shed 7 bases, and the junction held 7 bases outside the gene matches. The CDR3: CASRQGALRQPQHF. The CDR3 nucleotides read TGTGCCAGTAGACAGGGGGCACTGCGCCAGCCCCAGCATTTT.

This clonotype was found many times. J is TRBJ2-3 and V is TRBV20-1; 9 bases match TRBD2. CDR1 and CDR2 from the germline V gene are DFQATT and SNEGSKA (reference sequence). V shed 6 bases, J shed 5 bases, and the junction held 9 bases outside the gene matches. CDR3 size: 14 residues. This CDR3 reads CSAHSGSGLDTQYF. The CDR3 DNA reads TGCAGTGCACATAGCGGGAGTGGTCTAGATACGCAGTATTTT.

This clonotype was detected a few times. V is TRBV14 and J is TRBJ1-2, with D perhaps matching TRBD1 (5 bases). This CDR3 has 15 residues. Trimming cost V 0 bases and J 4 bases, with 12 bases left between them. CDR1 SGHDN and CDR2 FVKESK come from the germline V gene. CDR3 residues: CASSQDPRGGYGYTF. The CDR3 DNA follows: TGTGCCAGCAGCCAAGACCCACGGGGGGGCTATGGCTACACCTTC.

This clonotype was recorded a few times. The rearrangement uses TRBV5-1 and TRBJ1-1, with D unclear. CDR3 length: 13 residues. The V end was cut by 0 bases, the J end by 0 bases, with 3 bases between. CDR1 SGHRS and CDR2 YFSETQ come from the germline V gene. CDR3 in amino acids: CASSLALNTEAFF. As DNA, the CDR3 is TGCGCCAGCAGCTTGGCACTGAACACTGAAGCTTTCTTT.

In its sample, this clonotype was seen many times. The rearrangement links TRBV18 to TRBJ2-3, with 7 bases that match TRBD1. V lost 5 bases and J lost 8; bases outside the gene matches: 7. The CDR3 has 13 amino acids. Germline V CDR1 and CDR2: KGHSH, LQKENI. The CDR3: CASSTTGASTQYF. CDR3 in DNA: TGTGCCAGCTCAACAACAGGGGCGTCTACGCAGTATTTT.

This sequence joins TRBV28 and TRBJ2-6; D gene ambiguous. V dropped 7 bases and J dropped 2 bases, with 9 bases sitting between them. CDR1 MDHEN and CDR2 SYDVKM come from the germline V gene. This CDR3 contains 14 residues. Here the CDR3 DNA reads TGTGCCAGCATTAGGCGTACTGGGGCCAACGTCCTGACTTTC. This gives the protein CASIRRTGANVLTF.

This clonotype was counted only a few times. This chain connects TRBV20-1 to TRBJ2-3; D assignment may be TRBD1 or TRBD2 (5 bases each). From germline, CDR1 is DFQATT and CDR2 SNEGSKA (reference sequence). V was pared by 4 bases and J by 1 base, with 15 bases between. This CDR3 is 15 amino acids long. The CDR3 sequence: CSAMREPRGTDTQYF. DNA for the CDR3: TGCAGTGCTATGAGGGAACCCAGGGGCACAGATACGCAGTATTTT.

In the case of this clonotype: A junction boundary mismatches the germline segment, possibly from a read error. The CDR3 reads CASSSSYTRDEVF. The CDR3 nucleotides are TGTGCCAGCAGCTCCTCGTACACCCGGGACGAGGTTTTT. V is TRBV5-4 and J is TRBJ1-4, with D possibly TRBD1 on 5 matching bases. Germline-derived CDR1 and CDR2 are SGHNT and YYREEE (reference sequence). The CDR3 is 13 amino acids.

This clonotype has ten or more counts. Here the CDR3 DNA reads TGTGCCAGCTCACCGGTCGTGGCAGTTGAAGCTTTCTTT. This translates into CASSPVVAVEAFF. This sequence joins TRBV18 and TRBJ1-1, with no clear D. This CDR3 has 13 amino acids. Germline V gene data show CDR1 as KGHSH and CDR2 as LQKENI. Trimming removed 3 bases from V and 7 bases from J, with 12 bases in between.

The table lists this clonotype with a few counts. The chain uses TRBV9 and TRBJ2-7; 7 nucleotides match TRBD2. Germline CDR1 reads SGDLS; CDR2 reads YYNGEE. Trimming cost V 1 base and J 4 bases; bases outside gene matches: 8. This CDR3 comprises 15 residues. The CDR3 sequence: CASSVNGGTQYEQYF. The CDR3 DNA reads TGTGCCAGCAGCGTAAACGGGGGGACCCAGTACGAGCAGTACTTC.

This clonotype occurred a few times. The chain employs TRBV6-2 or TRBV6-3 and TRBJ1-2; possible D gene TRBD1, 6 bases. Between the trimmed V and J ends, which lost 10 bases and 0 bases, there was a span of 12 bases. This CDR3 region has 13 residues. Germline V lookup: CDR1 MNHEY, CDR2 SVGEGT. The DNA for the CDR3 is TGTGCCACCGGGGACACCACTAACTATGGCTACACCTTC. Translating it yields CATGDTTNYGYTF.

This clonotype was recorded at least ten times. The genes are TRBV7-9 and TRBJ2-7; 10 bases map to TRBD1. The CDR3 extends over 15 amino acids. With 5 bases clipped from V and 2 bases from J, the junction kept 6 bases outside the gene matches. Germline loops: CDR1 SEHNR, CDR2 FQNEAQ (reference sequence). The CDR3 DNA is TGTGCCAGCAGCGCCTGGGACAGGGGTACCTACGAGCAGTACTTC. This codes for CASSAWDRGTYEQYF. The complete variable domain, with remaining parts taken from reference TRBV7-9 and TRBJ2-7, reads DTGVSQNPRHKITKRGQNVTFRCDPISEHNRLYWYRQTLGQGPEFLTYFQNEAQLEKSRLLSDRFSAERPKGSFSTLEIQRTEQGDSAMYLCASSAWDRGTYEQYFGPGTRLTVT.

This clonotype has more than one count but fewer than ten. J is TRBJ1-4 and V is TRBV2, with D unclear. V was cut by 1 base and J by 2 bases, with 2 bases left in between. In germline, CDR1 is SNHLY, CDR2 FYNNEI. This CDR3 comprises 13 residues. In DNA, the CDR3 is TGTGCCAGCAGTGAAGAGACTAATGAAAAACTGTTTTTT. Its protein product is CASSEETNEKLFF.

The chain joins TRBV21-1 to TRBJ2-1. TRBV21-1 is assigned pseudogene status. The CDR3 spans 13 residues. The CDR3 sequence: CASSKSSYNEQFF. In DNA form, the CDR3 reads TGTGCCAGCAGCAAAAGCTCCTACAATGAGCAGTTCTTC.

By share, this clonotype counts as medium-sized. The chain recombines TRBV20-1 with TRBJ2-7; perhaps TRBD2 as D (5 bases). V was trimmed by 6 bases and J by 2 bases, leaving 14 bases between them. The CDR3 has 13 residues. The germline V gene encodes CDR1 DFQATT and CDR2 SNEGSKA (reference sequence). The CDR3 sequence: CSAPKDGAYEQYF. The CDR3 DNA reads TGCAGTGCCCCAAAGGACGGGGCCTACGAGCAGTACTTC.

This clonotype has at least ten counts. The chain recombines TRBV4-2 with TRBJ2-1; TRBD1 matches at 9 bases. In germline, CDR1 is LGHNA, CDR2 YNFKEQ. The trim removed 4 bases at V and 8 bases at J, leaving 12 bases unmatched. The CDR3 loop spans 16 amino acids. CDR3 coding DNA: TGTGCCAGCAGCCTCGCCGGGACAGGGTTTAACGATGAGCAGTTCTTC. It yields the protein CASSLAGTGFNDEQFF.

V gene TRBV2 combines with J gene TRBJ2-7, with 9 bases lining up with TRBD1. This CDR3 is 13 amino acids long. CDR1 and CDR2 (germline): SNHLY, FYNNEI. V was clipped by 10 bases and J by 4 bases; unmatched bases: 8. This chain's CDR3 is CAITGQGRYEQYF. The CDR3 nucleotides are TGTGCCATCACCGGACAGGGGAGGTACGAGCAGTACTTC.

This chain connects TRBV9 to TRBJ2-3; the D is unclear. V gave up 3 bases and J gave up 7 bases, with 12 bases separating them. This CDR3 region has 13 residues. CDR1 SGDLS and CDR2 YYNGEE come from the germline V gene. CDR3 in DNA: TGTGCCAGCAGCGCCCGCATCGAGAATACGCAGTATTTT. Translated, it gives CASSARIENTQYF.

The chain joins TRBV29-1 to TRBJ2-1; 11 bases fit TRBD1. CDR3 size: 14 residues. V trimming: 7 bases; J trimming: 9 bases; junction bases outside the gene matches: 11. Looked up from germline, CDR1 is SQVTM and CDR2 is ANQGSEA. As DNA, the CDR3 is TGCAGCGCCGGACAGGGGGCGCTTGGAAGTGAGCAGTTCTTC. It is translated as CSAGQGALGSEQFF.